This entry lists 2 T cell receptor beta chains sequenced from one sample in a study of cytomegalovirus exposure and HLA in healthy donors. PCR primers comprised 60 Vbeta and 13 Jbeta primers. The assay was immunoSEQ multiplex PCR, and TCRdb's table has in-frame clones only and misses some. The sample lists 85,000 to 110,000 clones, roughly 80% occurring once. The sample was PBMCs. These receptors were collected from a man aged 45 to 65 in good health and CMV-seropositive.

The chain carries TRBV28 and TRBJ2-1, with TRBD1 matching 8 bases. The CDR3 extends over 15 amino acids. V was pared by 1 base and J by 5 bases, with 4 bases of the junction left unmatched. CDR1 MDHEN and CDR2 SYDVKM come from the germline V gene. The CDR3 region has the DNA TGTGCCAGCAGTTTATTTGGGACAGGTAACAATGAGCAGTTCTTC. Amino acids: CASSLFGTGNNEQFF.

This sequence joins TRBV7-3 and TRBJ2-3; TRBD2 might be the D (5 bases). Trimming removed 1 base at V and 0 bases at J, with 11 bases between. In germline, CDR1 is SGHTA, CDR2 FQGTGA. The CDR3 length is 16 residues. CDR3 residues: CASSLMGSPSTDTQYF. The CDR3 DNA reads as TGTGCCAGCAGCTTAATGGGGAGCCCCAGCACAGATACGCAGTATTTT.